This TCR beta chain was sequenced during a study of shared clonotypes between healthy human individuals. Sorted-subset replicate PCR reactions were performed with approximately 180 ng DNA, corresponding to about 32,000 T cell genomes. Sequencing was performed with immunoSEQ multiplex PCR; in TCRdb, only in-frame clones are kept and a portion is missing. Of 730,000 or so clones in the sample, 60% to 80% were seen once. There were no recent acute infections or vaccinations among the donors, who were healthy HIV-negative adults. Study findings and constraints: For naive CD4 cells, roughly 5.5% of clonotypes were shared across a few donors.

Germline CDR1 is PRHDT and CDR2 is FYEKMQ (reference sequence). V dropped 2 bases and J dropped 2 bases, with 0 bases sitting between them. This CDR3 has 11 amino acids. On this clone: Its antigen remains unidentified.

The sample was memory CD4+ T cells sorted from blood. Subset in this sample: CD45RA-negative fraction. The V gene is TRBV13, the J gene TRBJ1-1; no reliable D call. The receptor was isolated from a young woman in good health. The chain's CDR3 is CASSLNTEAFF. The CDR3 coding sequence is TGTGCCAGCAGCTTAAACACTGAAGCTTTCTTT.